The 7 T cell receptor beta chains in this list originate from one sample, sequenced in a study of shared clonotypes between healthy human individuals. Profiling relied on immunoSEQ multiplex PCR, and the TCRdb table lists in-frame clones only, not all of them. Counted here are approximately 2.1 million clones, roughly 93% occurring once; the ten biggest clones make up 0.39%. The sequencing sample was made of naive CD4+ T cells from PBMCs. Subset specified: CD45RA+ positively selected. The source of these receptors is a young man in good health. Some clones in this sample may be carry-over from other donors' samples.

The CDR3 protein is CASLSGYREDFNPNTEAFF. The CDR3 DNA follows: TGCGCCAGCCTCTCCGGGTACAGGGAGGATTTTAACCCGAACACTGAAGCTTTCTTT. The J gene is TRBJ1-1, the V gene TRBV10-1; a weak D match, TRBD1 (6 bases). Trimming pared 8 bases from V and 1 base from J, leaving 29 bases between. Germline V gives CDR1 WNHNN, CDR2 SYGVQD (reference sequence). The CDR3 is made up of 19 amino acids.

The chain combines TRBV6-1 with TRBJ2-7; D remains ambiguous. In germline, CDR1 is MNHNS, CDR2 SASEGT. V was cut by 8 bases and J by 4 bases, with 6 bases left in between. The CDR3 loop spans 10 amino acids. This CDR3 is CASRQYEQYF. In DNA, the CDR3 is TGTGCCAGCCGTCAATACGAGCAGTACTTC.

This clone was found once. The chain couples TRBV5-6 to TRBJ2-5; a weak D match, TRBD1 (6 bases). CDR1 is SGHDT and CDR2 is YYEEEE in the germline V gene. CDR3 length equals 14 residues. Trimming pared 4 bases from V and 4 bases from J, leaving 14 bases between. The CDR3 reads CASSLWTARETQYF. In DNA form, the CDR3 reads TGTGCCAGCAGCCTGTGGACAGCTCGAGAGACCCAGTACTTC.

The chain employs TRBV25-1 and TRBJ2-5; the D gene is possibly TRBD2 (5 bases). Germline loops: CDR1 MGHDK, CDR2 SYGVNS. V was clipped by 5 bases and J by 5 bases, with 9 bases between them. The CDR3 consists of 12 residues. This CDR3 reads CASSRGMETQYF. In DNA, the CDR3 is TGTGCCAGCAGTCGGGGAATGGAGACCCAGTACTTC.

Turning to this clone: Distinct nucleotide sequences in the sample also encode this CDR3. The CDR3 DNA sequence: TGTGCCAGCAGTTTACCGAGGGGCAGCAATCAGCCCCAGCATTTT. Translation: CASSLPRGSNQPQHF. This chain links TRBV28 with TRBJ1-5, with a weak D call TRBD1 (5 bases). This CDR3 comprises 15 residues. Per germline, CDR1 MDHEN and CDR2 SYDVKM. Trimming removed 2 bases at V and 1 base at J, with 9 bases between.

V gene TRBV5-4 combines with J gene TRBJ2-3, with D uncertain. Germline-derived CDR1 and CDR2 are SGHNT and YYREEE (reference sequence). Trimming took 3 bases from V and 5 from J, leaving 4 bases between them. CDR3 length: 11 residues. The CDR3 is CASSSVDTQYF. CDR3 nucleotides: TGTGCCAGCAGCTCGGTAGATACGCAGTATTTT.

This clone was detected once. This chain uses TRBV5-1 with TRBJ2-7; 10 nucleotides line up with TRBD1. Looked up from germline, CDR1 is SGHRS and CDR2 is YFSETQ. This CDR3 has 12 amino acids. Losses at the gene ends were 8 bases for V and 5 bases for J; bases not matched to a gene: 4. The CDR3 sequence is CARRQGANEQYF. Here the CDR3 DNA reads TGCGCCAGACGACAGGGGGCAAACGAGCAGTACTTC.